The rows below give T cell receptor beta chains drawn from one sample of a study of T-cell reconstitution after alpha-beta-depleted transplantation in children. From the PCR reads, TCRdb called clonotypes with MiXCR, one entry per CDR3 protein. The sample consists of a few hundred thousand distinct CDR3 sequences, 10% to 15% of them appearing once. The material sequenced was PBMCs, taken from the stem cell graft. Receptors originate from a human donor who donated a stem cell graft to a child with Fanconi anemia. Both conserved end residues are part of each CDR3. A D gene is named only where the DNA matches it firmly. Size tells how often a clone was seen (once, few, many) or the class of an expanded clone, and some rows leave it out.

length	size	V	D	J	CDR3	DNA
14	few	TRBV6-5	.	TRBJ2-7	CASSYDRQSYEQYF	TGTGCCAGCAGTTACGACAGGCAGTCCTACGAGCAGTACTTC
16	few	TRBV5-6	TRBD2	TRBJ2-3	CASSLTLAGGPVTQYF	TGTGCCAGCAGCTTGACACTAGCGGGGGGGCCGGTGACGCAGTATTTT
12	many	TRBV20-1	.	TRBJ1-1	CSARRTNTEAFF	TGCAGTGCTAGGCGTACGAACACTGAAGCTTTCTTT
12	few	TRBV6-1	.	TRBJ1-1	CASTAGGTEAFF	TGTGCCAGCACCGCCGGAGGAACTGAAGCTTTCTTT
13	few	TRBV4-3	.	TRBJ1-1	CASSQVSGGAAFF	TGCGCCAGCAGCCAAGTTTCCGGGGGGGCCGCTTTCTTT
13	.	TRBV2	.	TRBJ2-2	CASGVTGSGELFF	TGTGCCAGCGGAGTGACGGGTTCCGGGGAGCTGTTTTTT
15	many	TRBV3-1	.	TRBJ2-5	CASSPPLGLVETQYF	TGTGCCAGCAGCCCCCCCCTGGGGCTAGTGGAGACCCAGTACTTC
16	few	TRBV5-5	.	TRBJ2-5	CASSPRPSNYQETQYF	TGTGCCAGCAGCCCGAGGCCCTCTAATTACCAAGAGACCCAGTACTTC
15	.	TRBV20-1	.	TRBJ1-3	CSASQGLSSGNTIYF	TGCAGTGCTAGTCAGGGCCTAAGCTCTGGAAACACCATATATTTT
15	.	TRBV7-2	TRBD1	TRBJ2-5	CASSLATGQGATQYF	TGTGCCAGCAGCTTAGCGACCGGACAGGGGGCGACCCAGTACTTC
14	few	TRBV14	.	TRBJ2-7	CASSQDDSPYEQYF	TGTGCCAGCAGCCAAGATGACTCCCCCTACGAGCAGTACTTC
12	.	TRBV7-8	.	TRBJ1-2	CASSPHSYGYTF	TGTGCCAGCAGCCCCCACAGCTATGGCTACACCTTC
15	.	TRBV29-1	TRBD2	TRBJ2-1	CSVEVGSGGYNEQFF	TGCAGCGTTGAAGTGGGTAGCGGGGGGTACAATGAGCAGTTCTTC
13	few	TRBV28	.	TRBJ2-1	CASVRGSVNEQFF	TGTGCCAGCGTGAGGGGCAGCGTGAATGAGCAGTTCTTC
13	many	TRBV18	.	TRBJ2-5	CASSPPGMETQYF	TGTGCCAGCTCACCACCGGGAATGGAGACCCAGTACTTC
14	.	TRBV3-1	.	TRBJ2-1	CASSQGASYNEQFF	TGTGCCAGCAGCCAAGGGGCCTCCTACAATGAGCAGTTCTTC
12	.	TRBV2	.	TRBJ2-1	CASSLVAGEQFF	TGTGCCAGCAGTTTGGTAGCCGGGGAGCAGTTCTTC
13	.	TRBV3-1	.	TRBJ2-5	CAFCFADRGTQYF	TGTGCCTTCTGTTTTGCGGACCGGGGGACCCAGTACTTC
15	few	TRBV6-2/TRBV6-3	TRBD2	TRBJ2-3	CASSSPGGPRYTQYF	TGTGCCAGCAGTTCCCCGGGGGGGCCCCGCTATACGCAGTATTTT
15	.	TRBV12-3/TRBV12-4	TRBD1	TRBJ1-4	CASSLFGTGGEKLFF	TGTGCCAGCAGTTTATTCGGGACAGGTGGAGAAAAACTGTTTTTT
16	few	TRBV5-1	.	TRBJ2-1	CASSLLAASSYNEQFF	TGCGCCAGCAGCTTGTTGGCGGCTAGCTCCTACAATGAGCAGTTCTTC
18	.	TRBV5-1	.	TRBJ2-2	CASSLAPGTLPPTGELFF	TGCGCCAGCAGCTTGGCCCCGGGGACTCTACCCCCCACCGGGGAGCTGTTTTTT
15	many	TRBV4-3	TRBD1	TRBJ2-7	CASSQATGRHYEQYF	TGCGCCAGCAGCCAAGCGACAGGGCGCCACTACGAGCAGTACTTC
14	few	TRBV6-2/TRBV6-3	.	TRBJ2-4	CASTRGGGQNIQYF	TGTGCCAGCACCAGGGGGGGGGGCCAAAACATTCAGTACTTC
16	.	TRBV11-2	TRBD2	TRBJ2-5	CASSRINRGSKETQYF	TGTGCCAGCAGCCGGATCAATCGCGGGAGTAAAGAGACCCAGTACTTC
15	.	TRBV12-3/TRBV12-4	.	TRBJ1-1	CASSSPTGRDTEAFF	TGTGCCAGCAGTTCCCCCACAGGGAGGGACACTGAAGCTTTCTTT
14	many	TRBV20-1	.	TRBJ2-5	CSAREGIYQETQYF	TGCAGTGCTAGAGAGGGGATTTACCAAGAGACCCAGTACTTC
15	many	TRBV6-5	.	TRBJ1-3	CASSYSRDTGNTIYF	TGTGCCAGCAGTTATTCCCGGGACACAGGAAACACCATATATTTT
17	.	TRBV28	TRBD2	TRBJ2-1	CASSFPFIRGAYNEQFF	TGTGCCAGCAGTTTCCCATTTATTCGGGGGGCCTACAATGAGCAGTTCTTC
14	many	TRBV5-1	.	TRBJ2-7	CASSLDPGYYEQYF	TGCGCCAGCAGCTTGGATCCGGGCTACTACGAGCAGTACTTC
13	.	TRBV6-1	TRBD1	TRBJ1-5	CASSQQGDRPQHF	TGTGCCAGCAGTCAACAGGGGGATCGGCCCCAGCATTTT